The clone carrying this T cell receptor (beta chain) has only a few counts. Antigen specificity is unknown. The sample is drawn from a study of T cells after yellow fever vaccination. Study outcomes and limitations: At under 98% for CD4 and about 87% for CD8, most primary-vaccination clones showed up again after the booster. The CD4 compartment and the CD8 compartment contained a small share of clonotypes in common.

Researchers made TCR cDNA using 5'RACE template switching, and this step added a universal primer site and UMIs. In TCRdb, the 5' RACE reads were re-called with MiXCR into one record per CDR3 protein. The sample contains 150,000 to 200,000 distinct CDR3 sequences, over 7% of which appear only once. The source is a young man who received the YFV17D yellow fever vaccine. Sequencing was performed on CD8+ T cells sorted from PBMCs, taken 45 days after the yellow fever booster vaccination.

This CDR3 is CASSQDPEGWRAEKLFF. CDR3 DNA sequence: TGCGCCAGCAGCCAAGATCCGGAGGGCTGGCGCGCTGAAAAACTGTTTTTT. The chain is built from TRBV4-1 and TRBJ1-4; D remains unclear. The CDR3 is 17 residues long. V lost 0 bases to trimming and J lost 7 bases, with 18 bases between them. In germline, CDR1 is MGHRA, CDR2 YSYEKL.